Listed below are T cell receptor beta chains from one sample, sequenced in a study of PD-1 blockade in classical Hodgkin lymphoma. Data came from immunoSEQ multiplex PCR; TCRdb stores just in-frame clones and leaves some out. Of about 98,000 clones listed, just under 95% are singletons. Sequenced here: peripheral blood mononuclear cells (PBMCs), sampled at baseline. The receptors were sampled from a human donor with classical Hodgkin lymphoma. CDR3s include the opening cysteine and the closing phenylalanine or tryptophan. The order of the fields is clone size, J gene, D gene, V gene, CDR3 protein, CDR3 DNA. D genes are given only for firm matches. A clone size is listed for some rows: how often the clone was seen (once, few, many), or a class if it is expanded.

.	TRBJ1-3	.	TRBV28	CASSLGRDSGNTIYF	TGTGCCAGCAGTTTAGGACGGGACTCTGGAAACACCATATATTTT
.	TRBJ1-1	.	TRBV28	CASWTLRDTEAFF	TGTGCCAGCTGGACGCTAAGGGACACTGAAGCTTTCTTT
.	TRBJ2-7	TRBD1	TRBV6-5	CASRGNRGAYEQYF	TGTGCCAGCAGGGGTAACAGGGGTGCCTACGAGCAGTACTTC
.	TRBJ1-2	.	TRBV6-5	CASSDSPRGVGYTF	TGTGCCAGCAGTGACTCCCCGCGGGGAGTCGGCTACACCTTC
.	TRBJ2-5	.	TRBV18	CASSPPYQETQYF	TGTGCCAGCTCACCACCATACCAAGAGACCCAGTACTTC
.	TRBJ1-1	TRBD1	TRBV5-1	CASSFPQGAGDTEAFF	TGCGCCAGCAGCTTCCCACAGGGGGCGGGGGACACTGAAGCTTTCTTT
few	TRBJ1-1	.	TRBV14	CASSQEGAGNTEAFF	TGTGCCAGCAGCCAAGAAGGGGCAGGGAACACTGAAGCTTTCTTT
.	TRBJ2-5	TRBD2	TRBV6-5	CASSYATSGRKTQYF	TGTGCCAGCAGTTACGCGACTAGCGGGAGGAAGACCCAGTACTTC
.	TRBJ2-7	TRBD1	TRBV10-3	CAILDEGALGEQYF	TGTGCCATCCTGGACGAGGGGGCTCTTGGGGAGCAGTACTTC
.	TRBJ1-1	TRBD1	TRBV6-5	CASSYRGTGGTEAFF	TGTGCCAGCAGTTATAGGGGGACAGGGGGGACTGAAGCTTTCTTT
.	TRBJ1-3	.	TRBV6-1	CASRGTPGDTIYF	TGTGCCAGCAGGGGGACTCCGGGGGACACCATATATTTT
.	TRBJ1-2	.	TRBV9	CASSVRRQGNYGYTF	TGTGCCAGCAGCGTCAGGCGGCAAGGGAACTATGGCTACACCTTC
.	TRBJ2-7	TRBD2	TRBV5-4	CASSWGLTYEQYF	TGTGCCAGCAGCTGGGGACTAACCTACGAGCAGTACTTC
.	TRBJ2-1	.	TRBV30	CARRAVQYNEQFF	TGTGCCCGACGGGCAGTTCAATACAATGAGCAGTTCTTC
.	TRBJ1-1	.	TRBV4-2	CASSQDVRAAGDTEAFF	TGTGCCAGCAGCCAGGATGTCCGAGCCGCGGGGGACACTGAAGCTTTCTTT
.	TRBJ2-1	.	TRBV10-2	CASRLRLRGDEQFF	TGCGCCAGCAGGTTACGCCTAAGGGGCGACGAGCAGTTCTTC
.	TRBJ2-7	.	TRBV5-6	CASSLRAGATYEQYF	TGTGCCAGCAGCTTGCGGGCAGGGGCCACCTACGAGCAGTACTTC
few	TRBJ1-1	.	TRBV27	CASSTGIAEAFF	TGTGCCAGCAGTACAGGGATCGCTGAAGCTTTCTTT
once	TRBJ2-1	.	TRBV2	CASSEDGLPPFLPVYNEQFF	TGTGCCAGCAGTGAGGATGGACTACCCCCTTTCCTACCCGTCTACAATGAGCAGTTCTTC
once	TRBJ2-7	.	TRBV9	CASSVAGILRSSYEQYF	TGTGCCAGCAGCGTAGCCGGGATTTTAAGGAGCTCCTACGAGCAGTACTTC
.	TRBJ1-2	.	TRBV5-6	CASSLVSRAGYTF	TGTGCCAGCAGCTTGGTTTCCCGGGCAGGCTACACCTTC
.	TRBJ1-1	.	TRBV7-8	CASSLGWGGNTEAFF	TGTGCCAGCAGCTTAGGCTGGGGGGGGAACACTGAAGCTTTCTTT
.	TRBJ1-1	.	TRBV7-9	CASSPLAQNTEAFF	TGTGCCAGCAGCCCCCTGGCACAGAACACTGAAGCTTTCTTT
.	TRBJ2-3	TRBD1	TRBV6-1	CASSGRDRGTDTQYF	TGTGCCAGCAGTGGCCGGGACAGGGGGACAGATACGCAGTATTTT
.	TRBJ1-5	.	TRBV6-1	CASSDPGGDQPQHF	TGTGCCAGCAGTGATCCAGGAGGGGATCAGCCCCAGCATTTT
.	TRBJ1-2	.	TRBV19	CASSIQGIYGYTF	TGTGCCAGTAGTATCCAGGGAATCTATGGCTACACCTTC